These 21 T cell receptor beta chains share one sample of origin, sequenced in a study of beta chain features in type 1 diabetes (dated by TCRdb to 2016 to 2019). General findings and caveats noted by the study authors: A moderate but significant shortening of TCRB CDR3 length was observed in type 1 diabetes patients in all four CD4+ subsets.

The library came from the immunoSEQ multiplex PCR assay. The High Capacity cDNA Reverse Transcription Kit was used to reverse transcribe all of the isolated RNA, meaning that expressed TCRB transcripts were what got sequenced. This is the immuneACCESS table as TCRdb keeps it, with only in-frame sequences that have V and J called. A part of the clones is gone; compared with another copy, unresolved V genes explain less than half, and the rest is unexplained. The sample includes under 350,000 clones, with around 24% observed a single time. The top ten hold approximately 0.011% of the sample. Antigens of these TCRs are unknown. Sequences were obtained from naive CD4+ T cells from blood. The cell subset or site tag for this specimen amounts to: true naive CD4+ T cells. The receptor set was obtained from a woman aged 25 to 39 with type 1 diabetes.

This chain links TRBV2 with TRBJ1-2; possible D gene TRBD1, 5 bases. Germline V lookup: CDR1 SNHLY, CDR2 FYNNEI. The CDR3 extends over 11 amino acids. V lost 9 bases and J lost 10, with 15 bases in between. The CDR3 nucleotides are TGTGCCAGTGCCTGGGGGGGGACCTACACCTTC. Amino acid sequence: CASAWGGTYTF.

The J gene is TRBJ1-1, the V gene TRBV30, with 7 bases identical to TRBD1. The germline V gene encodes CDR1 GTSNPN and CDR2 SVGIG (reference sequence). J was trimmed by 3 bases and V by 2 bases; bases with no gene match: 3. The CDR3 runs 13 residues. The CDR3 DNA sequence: TGTGCCTGGAGTATCACAGGGGACACTGAAGCTTTCTTT. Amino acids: CAWSITGDTEAFF. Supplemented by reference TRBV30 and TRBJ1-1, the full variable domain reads SQTIHQWPATLVQPVGSPLSLECTVEGTSNPNLYWYRQAAGRGLQLLFYSVGIGQISSEVPQNLSASRPQDRQFILSSKKLLLSDSGFYLCAWSITGDTEAFFGQGTRLTVV.

Here the CDR3 reads CASSYYPTGLNTEAFF. CDR3 DNA sequence: TGTGCCAGCAGTTACTACCCGACAGGGCTGAACACTGAAGCTTTCTTT. J is TRBJ1-1 and V is TRBV6-5; 7 positions agree with TRBD1. Germline CDR1 is MNHEY and CDR2 is SVGAGI. There are 16 residues in the CDR3. Unmatched junction bases numbered 5, after V lost 1 base and J lost 0 bases.

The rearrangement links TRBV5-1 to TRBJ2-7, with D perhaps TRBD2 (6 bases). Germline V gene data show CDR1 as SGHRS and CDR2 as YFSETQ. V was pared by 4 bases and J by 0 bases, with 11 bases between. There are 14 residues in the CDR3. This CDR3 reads CASSPSGVSYEQYF. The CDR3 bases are TGCGCCAGCAGCCCATCGGGGGTCTCCTACGAGCAGTACTTC.

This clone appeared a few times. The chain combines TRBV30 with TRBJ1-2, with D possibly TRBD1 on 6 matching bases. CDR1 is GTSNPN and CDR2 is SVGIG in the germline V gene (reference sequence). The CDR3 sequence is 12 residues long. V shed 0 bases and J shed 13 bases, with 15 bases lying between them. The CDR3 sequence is CAWSVLRDTCTF. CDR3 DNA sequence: TGTGCCTGGAGTGTCCTTCGGGACACCTGCACCTTC.

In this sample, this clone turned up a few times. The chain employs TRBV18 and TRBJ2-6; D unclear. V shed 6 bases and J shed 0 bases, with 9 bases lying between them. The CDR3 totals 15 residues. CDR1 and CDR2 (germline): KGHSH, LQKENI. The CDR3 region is CASSQLSSGANVLTF. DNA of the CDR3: TGTGCCAGCTCTCAATTGAGCTCTGGGGCCAACGTCCTGACTTTC.

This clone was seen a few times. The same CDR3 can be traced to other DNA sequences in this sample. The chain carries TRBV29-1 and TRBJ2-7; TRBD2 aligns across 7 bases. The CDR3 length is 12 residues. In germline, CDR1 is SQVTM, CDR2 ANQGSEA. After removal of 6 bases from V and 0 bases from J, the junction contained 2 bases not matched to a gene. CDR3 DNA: TGCAGCGTCGCTAGCGGCTCCTACGAGCAGTACTTC. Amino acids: CSVASGSYEQYF.

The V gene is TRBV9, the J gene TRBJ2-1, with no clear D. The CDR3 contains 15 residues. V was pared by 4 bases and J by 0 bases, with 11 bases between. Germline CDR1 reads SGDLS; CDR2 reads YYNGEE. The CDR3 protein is CASSPRSSSYNEQFF. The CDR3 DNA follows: TGTGCCAGCAGCCCACGATCGAGCTCCTACAATGAGCAGTTCTTC.

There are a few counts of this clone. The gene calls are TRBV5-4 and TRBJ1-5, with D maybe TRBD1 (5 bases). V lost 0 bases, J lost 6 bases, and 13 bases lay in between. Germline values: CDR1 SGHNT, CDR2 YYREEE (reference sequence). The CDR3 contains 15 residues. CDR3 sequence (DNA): TGTGCCAGCAGCTTGGATGGGGCGCGGGGTCAGCCCCAGCATTTT. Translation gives CASSLDGARGQPQHF.

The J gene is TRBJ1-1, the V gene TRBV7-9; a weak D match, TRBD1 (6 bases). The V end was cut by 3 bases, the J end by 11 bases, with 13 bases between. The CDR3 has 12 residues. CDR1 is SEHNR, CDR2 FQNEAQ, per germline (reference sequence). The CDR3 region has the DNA TGTGCCAGCAGCTTCTCAAAGGGGGTCGCTTTCTTT. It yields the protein CASSFSKGVAFF.

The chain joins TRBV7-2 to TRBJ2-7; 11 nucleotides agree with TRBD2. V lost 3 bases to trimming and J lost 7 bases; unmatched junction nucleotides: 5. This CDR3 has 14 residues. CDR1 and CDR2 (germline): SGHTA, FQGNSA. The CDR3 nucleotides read TGTGCCAGCAGCTTTAGCGGGAGGGCGGGTGAGCAGTACTTC. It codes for CASSFSGRAGEQYF.

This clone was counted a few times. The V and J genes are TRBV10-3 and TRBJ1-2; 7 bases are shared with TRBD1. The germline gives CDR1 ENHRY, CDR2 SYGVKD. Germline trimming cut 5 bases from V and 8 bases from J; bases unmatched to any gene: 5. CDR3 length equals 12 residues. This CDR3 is CAISWDRGGYTF. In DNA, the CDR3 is TGTGCCATCAGTTGGGACAGAGGAGGCTACACCTTC.

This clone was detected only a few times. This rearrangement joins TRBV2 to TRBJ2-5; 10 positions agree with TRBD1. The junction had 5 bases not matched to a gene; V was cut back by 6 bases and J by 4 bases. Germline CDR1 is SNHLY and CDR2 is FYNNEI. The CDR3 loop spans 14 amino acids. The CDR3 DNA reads TGTGCCAGCAGCTGGGACAGGGGTAGAGAGACCCAGTACTTC. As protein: CASSWDRGRETQYF.

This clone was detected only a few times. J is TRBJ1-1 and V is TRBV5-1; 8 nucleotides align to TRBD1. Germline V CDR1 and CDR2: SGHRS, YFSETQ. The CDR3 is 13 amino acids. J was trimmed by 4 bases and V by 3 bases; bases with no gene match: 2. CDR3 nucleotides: TGCGCCAGCAGCTCCGGACAGGGCACTGAAGCTTTCTTT. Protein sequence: CASSSGQGTEAFF. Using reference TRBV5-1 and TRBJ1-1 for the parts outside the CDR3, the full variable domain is KAGVTQTPRYLIKTRGQQVTLSCSPISGHRSVSWYQQTPGQGLQFLFEYFSETQRNKGNFPGRFSGRQFSNSRSEMNVSTLELGDSALYLCASSSGQGTEAFFGQGTRLTVV.

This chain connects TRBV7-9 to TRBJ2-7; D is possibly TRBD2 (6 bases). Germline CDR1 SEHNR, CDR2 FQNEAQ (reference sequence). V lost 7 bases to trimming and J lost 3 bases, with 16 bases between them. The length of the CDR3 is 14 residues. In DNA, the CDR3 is TGTGCCAGCACCTACGGAGGGGTTAACTACGAGCAGTACTTC. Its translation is CASTYGGVNYEQYF.

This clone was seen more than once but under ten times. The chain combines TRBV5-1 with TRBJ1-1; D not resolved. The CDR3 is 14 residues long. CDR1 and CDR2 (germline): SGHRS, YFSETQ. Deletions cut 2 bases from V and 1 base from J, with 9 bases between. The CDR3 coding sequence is TGCGCCAGCAGCTTCTTAGGAGGGAACACTGAAGCTTTCTTT. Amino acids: CASSFLGGNTEAFF.

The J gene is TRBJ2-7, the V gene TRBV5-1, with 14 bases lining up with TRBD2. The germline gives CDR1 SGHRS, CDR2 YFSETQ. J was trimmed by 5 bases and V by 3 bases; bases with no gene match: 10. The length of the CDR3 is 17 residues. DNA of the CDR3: TGCGCCAGCAGCTCCGGGACTAGCGGGAGTTTGGAAGACGAGCAGTACTTC. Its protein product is CASSSGTSGSLEDEQYF.

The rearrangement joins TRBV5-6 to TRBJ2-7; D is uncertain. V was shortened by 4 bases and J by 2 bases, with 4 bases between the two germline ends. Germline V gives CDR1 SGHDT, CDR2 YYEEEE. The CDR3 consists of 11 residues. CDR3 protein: CASSSTYEQYF. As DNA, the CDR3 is TGTGCCAGCAGCAGCACCTACGAGCAGTACTTC.

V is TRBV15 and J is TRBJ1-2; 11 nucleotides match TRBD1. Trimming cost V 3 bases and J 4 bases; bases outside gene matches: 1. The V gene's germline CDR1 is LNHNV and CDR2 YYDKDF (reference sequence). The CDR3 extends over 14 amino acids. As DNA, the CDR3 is TGTGCCACCAGCAGGGGACAGGGGGTCTATGGCTACACCTTC. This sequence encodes CATSRGQGVYGYTF.

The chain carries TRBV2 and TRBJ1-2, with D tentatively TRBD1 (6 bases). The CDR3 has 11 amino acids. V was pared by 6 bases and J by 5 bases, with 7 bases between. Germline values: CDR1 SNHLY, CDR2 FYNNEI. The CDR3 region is CASRDSYGYTF. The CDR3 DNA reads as TGTGCCAGCAGGGACAGTTATGGCTACACCTTC.

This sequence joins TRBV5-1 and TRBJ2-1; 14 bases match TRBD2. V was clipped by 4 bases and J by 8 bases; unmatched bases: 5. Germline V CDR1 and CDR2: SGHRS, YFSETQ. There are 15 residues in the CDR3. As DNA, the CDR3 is TGCGCCAGCAGCCCCGGACTAGCGGGAGGTCATGAGCAGTTCTTC. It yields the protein CASSPGLAGGHEQFF.